This T cell receptor (beta chain) came from a study of blood T cell repertoires in COVID-19. This table comes from immunoSEQ multiplex PCR, and its TCRdb copy is limited to in-frame clones, with some not included. The table includes about 360,000 clones, around 87% detected once. Trimming left V 6 bases short and J 12 bases short, with 12 bases between. This CDR3 has 11 amino acids. Germline V gene data show CDR1 as MNHEY and CDR2 as SVGAGI. The sequenced sample consisted of PBMCs or T cells enriched from blood (not recorded which). The clonotype was recovered from a man between 35 and 55 years old in a cohort exposed to, infected with or recovered from COVID-19 (not recorded which). The V call is TRBV6-5, the J call TRBJ2-1, with D tentatively TRBD2 (6 bases). CDR3 loop: CASRGLDGQFF. CDR3 in DNA: TGTGCCAGCAGGGGACTCGATGGGCAGTTCTTC.